These 7 T cell receptor beta chains were all obtained from the same sample, sequenced in a study of PD-1 blockade in mismatch repair-deficient tumors. Data came from immunoSEQ multiplex PCR; TCRdb stores just in-frame clones and leaves some out. The sample shows 76,000 or so clones, 70% to 90% of them seen only once. The material sequenced was peripheral blood, taken 44 weeks after starting pembrolizumab. The receptors were gathered from an adult with mismatch repair-deficient cancer.

The rearrangement links TRBV11-2 to TRBJ2-1; D ambiguous. V lost 4 bases and J 4 bases, leaving 17 bases between the germline ends. CDR1 is SGHAT and CDR2 is FQNNGV in the germline V gene. The CDR3 has 16 residues. This chain's CDR3 is CASSSVPLIPYNEQFF. As DNA, the CDR3 is TGTGCCAGCAGCTCAGTACCCCTTATCCCATACAATGAGCAGTTCTTC.

The V call is TRBV4-3, the J call TRBJ2-1; D tentatively fits TRBD1 or TRBD2 (6 bases each). CDR1 is LGHNA, CDR2 YSLEER, per germline. V was pared by 1 base and J by 1 base, with 11 bases between. The CDR3 is made up of 16 amino acids. The CDR3 DNA sequence: TGCGCCAGCAGCCAAGCCGGGGGCTATTCCTACAATGAGCAGTTCTTC. Residues: CASSQAGGYSYNEQFF.

This chain connects TRBV11-2 to TRBJ1-1, with D unclear. Germline V gives CDR1 SGHAT, CDR2 FQNNGV. This CDR3 contains 13 residues. Trimming left V 0 bases short and J 1 base short, with 3 bases between. The CDR3 DNA sequence: TGTGCCAGCAGCTTAGAGCGGAACACTGAAGCTTTCTTT. It codes for CASSLERNTEAFF.

This clone was counted a single time. The chain links TRBV2 to TRBJ2-1; D is undetermined. Trimming removed 4 bases from V and 6 bases from J, with 10 bases in between. CDR1 SNHLY and CDR2 FYNNEI come from the germline V gene. The CDR3 extends over 13 amino acids. CDR3 sequence: CASSVHRLNEQFF. The CDR3 bases are TGTGCCAGCAGTGTCCACCGGCTCAATGAGCAGTTCTTC.

This clone is a singleton in its sample. This chain connects TRBV14 to TRBJ2-7; 11 nucleotides match TRBD2. The CDR3 consists of 16 residues. Germline V lookup: CDR1 SGHDN, CDR2 FVKESK. The V segment lost 0 bases and the J segment 4 bases; nucleotides outside the gene matches: 5. CDR3 in amino acids: CASSQDGGLAVYEQYF. In nucleotides, the CDR3 is TGTGCCAGCAGCCAAGATGGGGGACTAGCGGTTTACGAGCAGTACTTC.

This sequence joins TRBV28 and TRBJ1-5; 9 bases fit TRBD1. Germline values: CDR1 MDHEN, CDR2 SYDVKM. The CDR3 contains 17 residues. With 9 bases clipped from V and 2 bases from J, the junction kept 14 bases outside the gene matches. CDR3 bases: TGTGCCAGTGGGGGACAGGGAAGGACTCTAGGCAATCAGCCCCAGCATTTT. Its translation is CASGGQGRTLGNQPQHF.

The chain has TRBV4-1 and TRBJ2-5, with 11 nucleotides matching TRBD2. V dropped 4 bases and J dropped 4; count of bases not matched to a gene: 5. Germline CDR1 reads MGHRA; CDR2 reads YSYEKL. The CDR3 runs to 15 residues. DNA of the CDR3: TGCGCCAGCAGCCCATCCGGACTAGCGGGAGAGACCCAGTACTTC. It specifies CASSPSGLAGETQYF.